Listed here are 24 T cell receptor beta chains from one sample, sequenced in a study of blood T cell repertoires in COVID-19. The protocol was immunoSEQ multiplex PCR, while the TCRdb copy is restricted to in-frame clones and leaves out a portion. The data contain around 6,000 clones, roughly 81% of them singletons. The specimen was peripheral blood. Receptor source: a man aged 55 to 70 with acute or convalescent COVID-19.

This chain joins TRBV6-1 and TRBJ1-5, with a possible D match to TRBD1 (6 bases). There are 12 residues in the CDR3. The V gene lost 3 bases and the J gene lost 7 bases, with 7 bases spanning the gap. Per the germline V gene, CDR1 is MNHNS and CDR2 is SASEGT. CDR3 residues: CASSDRGQPQHF. The CDR3 region has the DNA TGTGCCAGCAGTGACAGGGGACAGCCCCAGCATTTT.

The rearrangement links TRBV5-1 to TRBJ2-7; tentatively, D is TRBD2 (6 bases). Germline V gene data show CDR1 as SGHRS and CDR2 as YFSETQ. Trimming took off 3 bases at V and 7 bases at J, with 23 bases between the two ends. The CDR3 consists of 16 residues. The CDR3 sequence is CASSWTSGLLSQEQYF. CDR3 DNA sequence: TGCGCCAGCAGCTGGACGTCGGGACTTCTATCTCAAGAGCAGTACTTC.

The rearrangement uses TRBV29-1 and TRBJ1-2; D is unclear. CDR3 length: 14 residues. The germline V gene has CDR1 SQVTM and CDR2 ANQGSEA. Between the trimmed V and J ends, which lost 2 bases and 7 bases, there was a span of 17 bases. The CDR3 is CSVERVPGKGGYTF. The CDR3 region has the DNA TGCAGCGTTGAAAGGGTTCCGGGAAAGGGTGGCTACACCTTC.

The chain is built from TRBV12-3 or TRBV12-4 and TRBJ2-7; D uncertain. The CDR3 has 12 residues. Trimming left V 3 bases short and J 5 bases short, with 8 bases between. The CDR3 is CASSFSGHEQYF. Here the CDR3 DNA reads TGTGCCAGCAGTTTTTCAGGCCACGAGCAGTACTTC.

The rearrangement links TRBV4-3 to TRBJ1-4, with D perhaps matching TRBD1 (6 bases). Trimming shortened V by 0 bases and J by 7 bases, and 12 bases separated the two germline ends. The CDR3 contains 15 residues. Germline lookup yields CDR1 LGHNA and CDR2 YSLEER. Written as DNA, the CDR3 is TGCGCCAGCAGCCAAGATCTCCTAGGGGGTGAAAAACTGTTTTTT. Translating it yields CASSQDLLGGEKLFF.

The chain joins TRBV4-2 to TRBJ2-3; D is unclear. V lost 0 bases and J 8 bases, leaving 15 bases between the germline ends. CDR3 length equals 15 residues. Germline V lookup: CDR1 LGHNA, CDR2 YNFKEQ. CDR3 sequence (DNA): TGTGCCAGCAGCCAAGACGGTGCCGGGTCCGGTACGCAGTATTTT. It encodes CASSQDGAGSGTQYF.

CDR3 sequence (DNA): TGCAGTGCGGGGACACAGGGTGAGCAGTTCTTC. It encodes CSAGTQGEQFF. The rearrangement joins TRBV20-1 to TRBJ2-1; D might be TRBD1 (6 bases). CDR1 is DFQATT and CDR2 is SNEGSKA in the germline V gene (reference sequence). The germline V and J ends were trimmed by 6 bases and 9 bases, with 12 bases remaining between them. This CDR3 comprises 11 residues.

The V and J genes are TRBV4-1 and TRBJ1-2; D possibly corresponds to TRBD1 (6 bases). This CDR3 has 16 residues. V lost 0 bases and J 8 bases, leaving 19 bases between the germline ends. Per the germline V gene, CDR1 is MGHRA and CDR2 is YSYEKL. The CDR3 sequence is CASSQDYGRGTRGYTF. CDR3 in DNA: TGCGCCAGCAGCCAAGATTACGGCAGGGGAACGCGAGGCTACACCTTC.

This chain uses TRBV28 with TRBJ1-1; 8 nucleotides line up with TRBD1. The CDR3 loop spans 13 amino acids. V shed 3 bases and J 11 bases; nucleotides not matched to a gene: 8. Germline CDR1 MDHEN, CDR2 SYDVKM. The CDR3 protein is CASSLGQELVAFF. Here the CDR3 DNA reads TGTGCCAGCAGTTTGGGACAGGAACTCGTTGCTTTCTTT.

This clone appeared a few times. The chain is built from TRBV29-1 and TRBJ1-2; a possible D gene is TRBD1 (5 bases). The CDR3 loop spans 12 amino acids. Per germline, CDR1 SQVTM and CDR2 ANQGSEA. The CDR3 nucleotides read TGCAGTGGCTGGGGGGTGAACTATGGCTACACCTTC. As protein: CSGWGVNYGYTF.

V usage is TRBV30 and J usage is TRBJ2-1, with 9 bases lining up with TRBD2. This CDR3 is 15 amino acids long. Trimming at V came to 2 bases and at J to 0 bases, leaving 2 bases not matched to a gene. The germline V gene has CDR1 GTSNPN and CDR2 SVGIG (reference sequence). The CDR3 DNA follows: TGTGCCTGGAGTAATAGCGGGAGCTCCTACAATGAGCAGTTCTTC. Protein product: CAWSNSGSSYNEQFF.

The J gene is TRBJ1-1, the V gene TRBV18; the D gene is possibly TRBD1 (6 bases). In germline, CDR1 is KGHSH, CDR2 LQKENI. The V end was cut by 4 bases, the J end by 1 base, with 13 bases between. The CDR3 length is 15 residues. The DNA of the CDR3 is TGTGCCAGCTCACTCGAACAGGGTAAGAACACTGAAGCTTTCTTT. It yields the protein CASSLEQGKNTEAFF.

This clone has just a few counts. The J gene is TRBJ1-3, the V gene TRBV5-1, with a tentative D call TRBD1 (6 bases). Germline V gives CDR1 SGHRS, CDR2 YFSETQ. CDR3 size: 16 residues. V was clipped by 0 bases and J by 2 bases, with 12 bases between them. CDR3 amino acids: CASSLEGHKTGNTIYF. Here the CDR3 DNA reads TGCGCCAGCAGCTTGGAGGGACATAAGACTGGAAACACCATATATTTT. Together with reference TRBV5-1 and TRBJ1-3, the CDR3 gives the full variable domain: KAGVTQTPRYLIKTRGQQVTLSCSPISGHRSVSWYQQTPGQGLQFLFEYFSETQRNKGNFPGRFSGRQFSNSRSEMNVSTLELGDSALYLCASSLEGHKTGNTIYFGEGSWLTVV.

The chain is built from TRBV13 and TRBJ2-6, with D perhaps TRBD1 (5 bases). Trimming shortened V by 5 bases and J by 0 bases, and 11 bases separated the two germline ends. CDR3 size: 16 residues. From germline, CDR1 is PRHDT and CDR2 FYEKMQ (reference sequence). CDR3 loop: CASSAYRTSGANVLTF. In DNA, the CDR3 is TGTGCCAGCAGCGCCTACAGGACCTCTGGGGCCAACGTCCTGACTTTC.

The rearrangement joins TRBV27 to TRBJ2-3, with D possibly matching TRBD2 (5 bases). The CDR3 length is 15 residues. Germline V CDR1 and CDR2: MNHEY, SMNVEV (reference sequence). Trimming pared 1 base from V and 0 bases from J, leaving 8 bases between. CDR3 nucleotide sequence: TGTGCCAGCAGTTTATGGGAGACAAGCACAGATACGCAGTATTTT. Translated: CASSLWETSTDTQYF.

This clone was seen a few times. The chain is built from TRBV7-9 and TRBJ2-7; 11 bases agree with TRBD1. The CDR3 is made up of 14 amino acids. Germline V gene lookup returns CDR1 SEHNR and CDR2 FQNEAQ (reference sequence). Unmatched junction bases numbered 4, after V lost 5 bases and J lost 4 bases. The CDR3 spells CASSQGQGGYEQYF. In DNA form, the CDR3 reads TGTGCCAGCAGCCAGGGACAGGGGGGGTACGAGCAGTACTTC.

The V gene is TRBV5-1, the J gene TRBJ1-2; 7 bases are a match to TRBD1. CDR1 is SGHRS and CDR2 is YFSETQ in the germline V gene. This CDR3 has 13 residues. J gave up 4 bases and V 4 bases, and 4 bases lay outside the gene matches. The CDR3 here is CASSDREVYGYTF. The CDR3 DNA reads as TGCGCCAGCAGCGACAGGGAAGTCTATGGCTACACCTTC.

V and J are TRBV11-2 and TRBJ2-7, with no clear D. The CDR3 covers 15 residues. V was trimmed by 1 base and J by 2 bases, leaving 12 bases between them. CDR1 is SGHAT and CDR2 is FQNNGV in the germline V gene. The CDR3 DNA sequence: TGTGCCAGCAGCTTAGGCCCCGGTTCCCCCTACGAGCAGTACTTC. Encoded protein: CASSLGPGSPYEQYF.

This clone was observed a few times. The J gene is TRBJ2-3, the V gene TRBV7-2, with 8 nucleotides matching TRBD2. After removal of 2 bases from V and 5 bases from J, the junction contained 9 bases not matched to a gene. The CDR3 runs to 16 residues. Germline V gene lookup returns CDR1 SGHTA and CDR2 FQGNSA. The CDR3 is CASSLTLSSGLDTQYF. DNA for the CDR3: TGTGCCAGCAGCTTAACTTTGTCTAGCGGGTTAGATACGCAGTATTTT.

The V and J genes are TRBV5-5 and TRBJ2-5; D call uncertain. The germline V and J ends were trimmed by 0 bases and 2 bases, with 5 bases remaining between them. This CDR3 spans 13 amino acids. Germline values: CDR1 SGHKS, CDR2 YYEKEE (reference sequence). The CDR3 region has the DNA TGTGCCAGCAGCTTGGCGTATCAAGAGACCCAGTACTTC. It yields the protein CASSLAYQETQYF.

The genes are TRBV6-5 and TRBJ2-2; tentative D call: TRBD1 (5 bases). The CDR3 sequence is 13 residues long. V was trimmed by 6 bases and J by 6 bases, leaving 11 bases between them. Germline loops: CDR1 MNHEY, CDR2 SVGAGI. In nucleotides, the CDR3 is TGTGCCAGCAGCCAACGACAGCCCGGGGAGCTGTTTTTT. It translates to CASSQRQPGELFF.

The gene calls are TRBV6-5 and TRBJ1-2; 10 bases align to TRBD1. This CDR3 region has 13 residues. Trimming cost V 5 bases and J 7 bases; bases outside gene matches: 4. The germline V gene has CDR1 MNHEY and CDR2 SVGAGI. CDR3 amino acids: CASSRGQGLGYTF. The CDR3 region has the DNA TGTGCCAGCAGTCGGGGACAGGGGCTTGGCTACACCTTC.

The chain combines TRBV9 with TRBJ2-1, with D tentatively TRBD2 (6 bases). The CDR3 covers 17 residues. V was cut by 0 bases and J by 6 bases, with 19 bases left in between. Germline loops: CDR1 SGDLS, CDR2 YYNGEE. CDR3 DNA sequence: TGTGCCAGCAGCGTAGCGGTTGGAGGGCCGAGGGGCAATGAGCAGTTCTTC. Translating it yields CASSVAVGGPRGNEQFF.

J is TRBJ2-5 and V is TRBV7-6; 13 bases agree with TRBD2. CDR1 and CDR2 (germline): SGHVS, FNYEAQ. J was trimmed by 5 bases and V by 5 bases; bases with no gene match: 8. This CDR3 is built from 16 residues. The CDR3 nucleotides read TGTGCCAGCAGCATAACTAGCGGGAGGGCCCGGGAGACCCAGTACTTC. As protein: CASSITSGRARETQYF.